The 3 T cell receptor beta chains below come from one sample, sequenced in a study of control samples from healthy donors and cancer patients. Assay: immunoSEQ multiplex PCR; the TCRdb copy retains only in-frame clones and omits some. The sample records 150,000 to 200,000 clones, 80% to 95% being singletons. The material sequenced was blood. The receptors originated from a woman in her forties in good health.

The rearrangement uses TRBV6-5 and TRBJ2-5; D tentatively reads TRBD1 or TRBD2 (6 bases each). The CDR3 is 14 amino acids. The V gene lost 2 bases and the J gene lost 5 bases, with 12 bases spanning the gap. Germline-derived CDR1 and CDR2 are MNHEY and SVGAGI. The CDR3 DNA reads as TGTGCCAGCAGTTACGGGGGGCCGGCGGAGACCCAGTACTTC. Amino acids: CASSYGGPAETQYF.

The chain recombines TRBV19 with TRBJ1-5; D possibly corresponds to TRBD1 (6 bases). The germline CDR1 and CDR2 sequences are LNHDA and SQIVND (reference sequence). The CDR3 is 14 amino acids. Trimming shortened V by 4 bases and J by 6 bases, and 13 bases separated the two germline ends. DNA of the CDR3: TGTGCCAGTAGTACCTCAGGGGAGGCTCAGCCCCAGCATTTT. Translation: CASSTSGEAQPQHF.

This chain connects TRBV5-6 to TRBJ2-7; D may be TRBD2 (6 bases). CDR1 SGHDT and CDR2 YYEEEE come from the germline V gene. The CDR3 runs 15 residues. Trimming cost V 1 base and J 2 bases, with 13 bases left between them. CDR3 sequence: CASSLLARGTYEQYF. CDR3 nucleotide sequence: TGTGCCAGCAGCTTGTTGGCGCGGGGTACCTACGAGCAGTACTTC.